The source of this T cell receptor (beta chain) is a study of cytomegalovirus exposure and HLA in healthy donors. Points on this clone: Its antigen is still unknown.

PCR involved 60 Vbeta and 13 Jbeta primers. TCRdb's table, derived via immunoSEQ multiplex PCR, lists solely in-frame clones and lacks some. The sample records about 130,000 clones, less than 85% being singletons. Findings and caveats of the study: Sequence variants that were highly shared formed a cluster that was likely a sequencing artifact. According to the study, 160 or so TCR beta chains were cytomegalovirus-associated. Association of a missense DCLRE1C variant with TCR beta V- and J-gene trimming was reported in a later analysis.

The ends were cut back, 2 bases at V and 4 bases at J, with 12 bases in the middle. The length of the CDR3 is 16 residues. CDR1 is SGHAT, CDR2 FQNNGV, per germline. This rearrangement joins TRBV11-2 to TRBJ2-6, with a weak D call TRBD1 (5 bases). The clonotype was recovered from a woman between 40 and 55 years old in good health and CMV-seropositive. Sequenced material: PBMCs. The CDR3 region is CASSLRKGPGANVLTF. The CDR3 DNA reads TGTGCCAGCAGCTTAAGAAAGGGGCCGGGGGCCAACGTCCTGACTTTC.